Following are 5 T cell receptor beta chains from one sample sequenced in a study of metastatic and nonmetastatic thyroid tumors. All patients were treatment-naive before thyroid surgery. TCRdb re-clonotyped the PCR reads through MiXCR. This sample carries 45,000 to 50,000 clones, roughly 23% of them seen once, and the ten largest clones take approximately 3.6%. The sequencing input was blood. The source is a male donor with papillary thyroid cancer or a benign thyroid nodule (not recorded which). Some clones in this sample may be carry-over from other donors' samples.

This clone was recorded only once. In the same sample, other DNA sequences code for this CDR3. The J gene is TRBJ2-7, the V gene TRBV13; no definite D call. The germline V gene encodes CDR1 PRHDT and CDR2 FYEKMQ (reference sequence). The CDR3 is made up of 11 amino acids. V lost 11 bases and J 5 bases, leaving 13 bases between the germline ends. In DNA, the CDR3 is TGTGCCGTCGCCTCTCTTAACGAGCAGTACTTC. It is translated as CAVASLNEQYF.

This clone was recorded many times. This chain joins TRBV25-1 and TRBJ1-4; 9 bases align to TRBD1. This CDR3 spans 17 amino acids. V lost 4 bases, J lost 4 bases, and 10 bases stayed unmatched. CDR1 and CDR2 (germline): MGHDK, SYGVNS. The CDR3 nucleotides read TGTGCCAGCAGTGTGGGACAGGGCCAGCTTTATAATGAAAAACTGTTTTTT. Translating it yields CASSVGQGQLYNEKLFF.

This clone was detected many times. A much bigger clone sits one base away, suggesting this may be a read error. V usage is TRBV10-3 and J usage is TRBJ2-1; 7 nucleotides match TRBD2. J lost 5 bases, V lost 11 bases, and 12 bases had no gene match. Germline CDR1 ENHRY, CDR2 SYGVKD. CDR3 length equals 14 residues. The CDR3 DNA reads TGTGCCGTAGGGGCTAGCGGCGGAGACAATGAGCAGTTCTTC. Protein product: CAVGASGGDNEQFF.

The chain links TRBV11-2 to TRBJ2-3; 7 nucleotides match TRBD2. CDR3 size: 17 residues. Germline assignment: CDR1 SGHAT and CDR2 FQNNGV. Trimming removed 2 bases from V and 5 bases from J; junction bases left unmatched: 13. The CDR3 here is CASSLIVQALAGDTQYF. CDR3 nucleotide sequence: TGTGCCAGCAGCTTAATAGTGCAAGCGTTAGCGGGAGATACGCAGTATTTT.

This clone was counted ten times or more. Additional DNA sequences in this sample encode the identical CDR3. CDR3 residues: CSANKGGFLAKNIQYF. Here the CDR3 DNA reads TGCAGCGCCAATAAAGGGGGCTTCCTAGCCAAAAACATTCAGTACTTC. The gene calls are TRBV20-1 and TRBJ2-4, with 7 nucleotides matching TRBD1. CDR3 length equals 16 residues. Germline V gene lookup returns CDR1 DFQATT and CDR2 SNEGSKA (reference sequence).